The clone carrying this T cell receptor (beta chain) was seen only a few times. These data belong to a study of human CD4 T cells and Enterobacteriaceae. Study-level background: Stimuli were heat-inactivated E. coli, K. pneumoniae, E. aerogenes, S. flexneri, S. sonnei, S. typhimurium, S. aureus.

FACS sorting after roughly 6-7 days collected CFSE-low CD25+ ICOS+ proliferating activated T cells. Irradiated autologous monocytes pulsed with antigen were cultured at a 2:1 ratio with CFSE-labeled memory CD4+ T cells. All CD4+ cells other than CD45RA+CCR7+CD95- naive cells were sorted as memory, over 98% pure. Blood from healthy donors was obtained in Switzerland from donation centers. CD8+, CD14+, CD16+, CD56+, CD19+ and CD25-bright cells were excluded before sorting. Germline loops: CDR1 SGHAT, CDR2 FQDESV (reference sequence). V lost 2 bases and J 3 bases, leaving 7 bases between the germline ends. The CDR3 sequence is 13 residues long. Clones were read by immunoSEQ multiplex PCR, and TCRdb kept only the in-frame ones, dropping some. This table holds 500 to 800 clones, 35% found once.

The origin of this receptor is a human donor in good health. The chain couples TRBV11-1 to TRBJ2-5; TRBD1 might be the D (5 bases). The source material was bacteria-reactive CD4+ T cells grown in culture. The subset: CFSE-low proliferating memory CD4 T cells sorted after in vitro stimulation with a heat-inactivated bacterium or M. tuberculosis lysate. The CDR3 reads CASSLTGEETQYF. The CDR3 DNA reads TGTGCCAGCAGCTTAACAGGAGAAGAGACCCAGTACTTC.